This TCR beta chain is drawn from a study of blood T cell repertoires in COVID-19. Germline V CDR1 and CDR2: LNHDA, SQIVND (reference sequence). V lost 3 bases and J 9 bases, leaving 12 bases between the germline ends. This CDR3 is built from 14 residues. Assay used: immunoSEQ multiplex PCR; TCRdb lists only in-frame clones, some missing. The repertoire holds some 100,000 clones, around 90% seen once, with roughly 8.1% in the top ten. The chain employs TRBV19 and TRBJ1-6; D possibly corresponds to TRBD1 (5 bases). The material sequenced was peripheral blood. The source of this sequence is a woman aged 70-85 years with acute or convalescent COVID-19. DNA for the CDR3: TGTGCCAGTAGTATTCGACAGAGCAGTTCACCCCTCCACTTT. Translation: CASSIRQSSSPLHF.